These T cell receptor beta chains were read from a single sample in a study of CD8 T cells in Susac syndrome. MiXCR, run by TCRdb on the immunoSEQ multiplex PCR reads, gives a single entry per CDR3 protein. The table has some 300,000 distinct CDR3 sequences, approximately 90% seen once. Specimen: CD8+ T cells from PBMCs. These receptors all stem from a human donor with multiple sclerosis. CDR3s include the opening cysteine and the closing phenylalanine or tryptophan. The D gene is left open where the match is weak. Clone sizes are given selectively: once, few, many, or a class where the clone is expanded.

>-|-|TRBV6-1|TRBJ2-1
TGTGCCAGCAGACTAGGGGAGCAGTTCTTC
CASRLGEQFF
>-|-|TRBV20-1|TRBJ2-2
TGCAGTGCTAGAATGGGAACCGGGGAGCTGTTTTTT
CSARMGTGELFF
>-|-|TRBV7-8|TRBJ2-7
TGTGCCAGCAGCCTCCAGACCTACGAGCAGTACTTC
CASSLQTYEQYF
>-|once|TRBV4-3|TRBJ1-1
TGCGCCAGCAGCCAAGATTGGGGGGACACTGAAGCTTTCTTT
CASSQDWGDTEAFF
>TRBD2|-|TRBV5-6|TRBJ2-4
TGTGCCAGCAGCTTGGGACTAGCGAGAAACATTCAGTACTTC
CASSLGLARNIQYF
>-|few|TRBV29-1|TRBJ2-1
TGCAGCGTGACCGACAATGAGCAGTTCTTC
CSVTDNEQFF
>TRBD1|-|TRBV9|TRBJ2-7
TGTGCCAGCAGCGAGGGACAGGTTAGCTCCTACGAGCAGTACTTC
CASSEGQVSSYEQYF
>TRBD2|-|TRBV4-3|TRBJ2-7
TGCGCCAGCAGCCAAGGGCGGGGGTCGTTCTACGAGCAGTACTTC
CASSQGRGSFYEQYF
>TRBD2|-|TRBV27|TRBJ2-2
TGTGCCAGCAGCGACCCCGGACTAGCCGAGCTGTTTTTT
CASSDPGLAELFF
>-|-|TRBV20-1|TRBJ2-7
TGCAGTGCTAGACCTGACATACTTACCTACGAGCAGTACTTC
CSARPDILTYEQYF
>TRBD2|-|TRBV19|TRBJ2-5
TGTGCCAGTAGTGATACTAGCGGCAAAGAGACCCAGTACTTC
CASSDTSGKETQYF
>TRBD1|-|TRBV29-1|TRBJ2-7
TGCAGCGTTCGGACAGGGGTCGAGCAGTACTTC
CSVRTGVEQYF
>-|few|TRBV6-1|TRBJ2-1
TGTGCCAGCAGTGACATCCTGAACAGAGACTACAATGAGCAGTTCTTC
CASSDILNRDYNEQFF
>-|few|TRBV6-2/TRBV6-3|TRBJ1-5
TGTGCCAGCAGTTACTCTGGACATGACTATAGCAATCAGCCCCAGCATTTT
CASSYSGHDYSNQPQHF
>-|-|TRBV5-6|TRBJ1-2
TGTGCCAGCCGCTGGGGGGTGATTACGGGGTATGGCTACACCTTC
CASRWGVITGYGYTF
>-|-|TRBV12-3/TRBV12-4|TRBJ2-7
TGTGCCAGCAGTTCATCCCCGACAGAGCAGTACTTC
CASSSSPTEQYF
>-|-|TRBV29-1|TRBJ1-2
TGCAGCGTTGTATCGCAGGGGCAAAGCTATGGCTACACCTTC
CSVVSQGQSYGYTF
>TRBD1|-|TRBV27|TRBJ1-2
TGTGCCAGCAGTTTGTCGACAGGGGCCACCTATGGCTACACCTTC
CASSLSTGATYGYTF
>TRBD1|-|TRBV6-4|TRBJ2-1
TGTGCCAGCAGTGACGGCGGGACAGGGGGTGAGCAGTTCTTC
CASSDGGTGGEQFF
>-|-|TRBV28|TRBJ2-1
TGTGCCAGCAGTTTGGAGGCAGGGTACCACAATGAGCAGTTCTTC
CASSLEAGYHNEQFF
>-|-|TRBV7-3|TRBJ2-3
TGTGCCAGCAGCTTAACGGGACAATTCACAGATACGCAGTATTTT
CASSLTGQFTDTQYF
>-|-|TRBV28|TRBJ2-1
TGTGCCAGCAGTTCCCCAAGACCGAAAATGGAGCAGTTCTTC
CASSSPRPKMEQFF
>TRBD1|-|TRBV7-6|TRBJ1-4
TGTGCCAGCGGGGGGACAGTTAATGAAAAACTGTTTTTT
CASGGTVNEKLFF
>-|-|TRBV6-6|TRBJ1-5
TGTGCCAGCAGAATTACTGTGAATCAGCCCCAGCATTTT
CASRITVNQPQHF
>TRBD2|-|TRBV25-1|TRBJ2-1
TGTGCCAGCAGTGGAGAGACTAGCGGGATGTACAATGGGCAGTTCTTC
CASSGETSGMYNGQFF
>-|-|TRBV4-1|TRBJ1-1
TGCGCCAGCAGCACCCGGGACTCGAACACTGAAGCTTTCTTT
CASSTRDSNTEAFF
>-|-|TRBV3-1|TRBJ2-1
TGTGCCAGCAGCCCTCGGACTGCGCCCTACAATGAGCAGTTCTTC
CASSPRTAPYNEQFF
>TRBD2|-|TRBV7-9|TRBJ2-7
TGTGCCAGCTCACTAGCGGGAGTTCGCAACGAGCAGTACTTC
CASSLAGVRNEQYF
>TRBD1|-|TRBV29-1|TRBJ2-3
TGCAGCGTTGATGTAGGGGGCAACGCGAATACGCAGTATTTT
CSVDVGGNANTQYF
>-|-|TRBV7-9|TRBJ1-6
TGTGCCAGCAGCTACCCCGGCACAGGACAGTCTTCACCCCTCCACTTT
CASSYPGTGQSSPLHF
>TRBD2|-|TRBV4-2|TRBJ2-1
TGTGCCAGCAGCCACGAACTAGCGGCCTCCTACAATGAGCAGTTCTTC
CASSHELAASYNEQFF
>-|-|TRBV19|TRBJ1-3
TGTGCCAGTACCTACCAGGACATCGCCTCTGGAAACACCATATATTTT
CASTYQDIASGNTIYF
>-|-|TRBV11-2|TRBJ2-2
TGTGCCAGCAGCTTCCCAGTCCTCGGGGAGACGAACACCGGGGAGCTGTTTTTT
CASSFPVLGETNTGELFF
>TRBD1|once|TRBV7-9|TRBJ1-4
TGTGCCAGCAGCTTACCGACAGGGATAGATGAAAAACTGTTTTTT
CASSLPTGIDEKLFF
>TRBD2|-|TRBV7-6|TRBJ2-1
TGTGCCAGCAGCTTAGCCCCGGGGGGGGGAGGGCCTGGCAATGAGCAGTTCTTC
CASSLAPGGGGPGNEQFF
>-|-|TRBV12-3/TRBV12-4|TRBJ2-1
TGTGCCAGCAGTTTATCCCCCGTTAGCTCCTACAATGAGCAGTTCTTC
CASSLSPVSSYNEQFF
>-|-|TRBV7-8|TRBJ2-6
TGTGCCAGCAGCCCCCTCGGTCGCTCTGGGGCCAACGTCCTGACTTTC
CASSPLGRSGANVLTF
>TRBD2|-|TRBV6-5|TRBJ2-2
TGTGCCAGCGCTCTGGCGGGGGGTAACACCGGGGAGCTGTTTTTT
CASALAGGNTGELFF
>-|-|TRBV12-5|TRBJ2-1
TGTGCTAGTGGTTTGACCTACAATGAGCAGTTCTTC
CASGLTYNEQFF
>TRBD2|-|TRBV12-3/TRBV12-4|TRBJ2-7
TGTGCCAGCAGTTTAGCCGGGGGGGTCGAGGGGGAGCAGTACTTC
CASSLAGGVEGEQYF
>-|-|TRBV6-1|TRBJ2-5
TGTGCCAGCAATGAGATCTCCCTCTGGGAGACCCAGTACTTC
CASNEISLWETQYF
>-|once|TRBV7-3|TRBJ2-3
TGTGCCAGCAGCGGAGGCGTAGGCGTTTCAGGGGATACGCAGTATTTT
CASSGGVGVSGDTQYF
>TRBD2|-|TRBV4-3|TRBJ2-5
TGCGCCAGCAGCCAAGGGGACTTGCGGGGGGGACAAGAGACCCAGTACTTC
CASSQGDLRGGQETQYF
>TRBD1|-|TRBV24-1|TRBJ2-1
TGTGCCACCAGTGATACGGACAGGGGGCGTATCAATGAGCAGTTCTTC
CATSDTDRGRINEQFF
>TRBD2|-|TRBV3-1|TRBJ2-7
TGTGCCAGCAGCGCAGGTGGGACTAGCCCGTACGAGCAGTACTTC
CASSAGGTSPYEQYF
>-|once|TRBV30|TRBJ2-1
TGTGCCTGGAGATCTGAGTATGAACCGGGCCATGAGCAGTTCTTC
CAWRSEYEPGHEQFF
>TRBD2|-|TRBV27|TRBJ2-3
TGTGCCAGCAGAGAACTACGCGGGGGAACCACAGATACGCAGTATTTT
CASRELRGGTTDTQYF
>-|-|TRBV25-1|TRBJ1-1
TGTGCCAGCAGTGAATCGGCTCTGGGGAACACTGAAGCTTTCTTT
CASSESALGNTEAFF
>-|-|TRBV7-9|TRBJ2-2
TGTGCCAGCAGCCCGAGCGGGTTGGGAACCGGGGAGCTGTTTTTT
CASSPSGLGTGELFF
>-|-|TRBV29-1|TRBJ2-5
TGCAGCGGCGCGGGAGAGACCCAGTACTTC
CSGAGETQYF
>-|-|TRBV7-9|TRBJ1-1
TGTGCCAGCAGACCAACTCCGGGATTCGATGAAGCTTTCTTT
CASRPTPGFDEAFF